This T cell receptor beta chain was recovered during a study of radiation and T cells in renal cell carcinoma. Looked up from germline, CDR1 is MNHEY and CDR2 is SVGAGI. V was trimmed by 4 bases and J by 9 bases, leaving 16 bases between them. CDR3 length: 14 residues. The time point: blood 4 weeks post-SBRT, at nephrectomy. Treatment specified: 15 Gy SBRT to primary tumor, nephrectomy 4 weeks later. Nephrectomy followed 15 Gy stereotactic body radiation by 4 weeks. This clone was seen only a few times. Its antigen is unidentified. Sequencing was performed with immunoSEQ multiplex PCR; in TCRdb, only in-frame clones are kept and a portion is missing. The sample has about 170,000 clones; roughly nine tenths are singletons. Study-wide findings and caveats: Pretreatment tumor biopsies were lacking, so baseline clonotypes are unknown.

The chain recombines TRBV6-5 with TRBJ1-5, with D perhaps matching TRBD1 (5 bases). The source is a woman between 45 and 65 years old with renal cell carcinoma. The sequencing used blood, collected from a patient whose treatment included radiotherapy and nephrectomy. CDR3 sequence reads: CASSSTGLRTPQHF. CDR3 in DNA: TGTGCCAGCAGTTCTACAGGCCTGAGGACGCCCCAGCATTTT.